The 14 T cell receptor beta chains in this list originate from one sample, sequenced in a study of cytomegalovirus exposure and HLA in healthy donors. 60 Vbeta and 13 Jbeta primers were used in PCR. TCRdb keeps only in-frame clones here, not all; method: immunoSEQ multiplex PCR. The repertoire table contains some 130,000 clones. The sequencing input was PBMCs. The receptors were sampled from a woman in her forties in good health and CMV-seropositive.

The V call is TRBV6-5, the J call TRBJ1-3, with 7 bases aligning to TRBD1. Germline trimming cut 5 bases from V and 4 bases from J; bases unmatched to any gene: 2. The V gene's germline CDR1 is MNHEY and CDR2 SVGAGI. The CDR3 contains 13 residues. The CDR3 sequence is CASSTGEGNTIYF. Written as DNA, the CDR3 is TGTGCCAGCAGTACAGGGGAAGGAAACACCATATATTTT.

V is TRBV20-1 and J is TRBJ2-5; D gene ambiguous. V lost 4 bases to trimming and J lost 2 bases, with 2 bases between them. Germline CDR1 and CDR2: DFQATT and SNEGSKA (reference sequence). The CDR3 has 10 amino acids. The CDR3 region has the DNA TGCAGTGCTACACAAGAGACCCAGTACTTC. Its protein is CSATQETQYF.

The rearrangement links TRBV6-5 to TRBJ1-1; weak D call: TRBD1 (5 bases). Germline V gene sequence: CDR1 MNHEY, CDR2 SVGAGI. This CDR3 has 12 residues. The CDR3 region has the DNA TGTGCGACTCGGGGGAGGAACACTGAAGCTTTCTTT. It is translated as CATRGRNTEAFF.

This chain uses TRBV10-3 with TRBJ2-3; 11 bases line up with TRBD2. CDR1 is ENHRY, CDR2 SYGVKD, per germline. J gave up 3 bases and V 8 bases, and 10 bases lay outside the gene matches. This CDR3 spans 16 amino acids. The CDR3 protein is CAIGVAGGPGTDTQYF. CDR3 bases: TGTGCCATCGGAGTAGCGGGAGGGCCCGGGACAGATACGCAGTATTTT.

V is TRBV19 and J is TRBJ1-5, with a possible D match to TRBD1 (6 bases). CDR3 length: 13 residues. The V gene lost 8 bases and the J gene lost 5 bases, with 13 bases spanning the gap. Germline V CDR1 and CDR2: LNHDA, SQIVND (reference sequence). Here the CDR3 DNA reads TGTGCCAGTTCACAGGGATGGGATCAGCCCCAGCATTTT. Translating it yields CASSQGWDQPQHF.

The V call is TRBV25-1, the J call TRBJ2-5; 8 bases fit TRBD2. J was trimmed by 5 bases and V by 0 bases; bases with no gene match: 11. The germline CDR1 and CDR2 sequences are MGHDK and SYGVNS. The CDR3 has 17 amino acids. This chain's CDR3 is CASSEYQAGEGGETQYF. CDR3 nucleotides: TGTGCCAGCAGTGAATATCAAGCGGGAGAAGGGGGGGAGACCCAGTACTTC.

The J gene is TRBJ2-1, the V gene TRBV4-3; tentative D call: TRBD2 (6 bases). The ends were cut back, 4 bases at V and 7 bases at J, with 17 bases in the middle. The CDR3 has 15 residues. Per the germline V gene, CDR1 is LGHNA and CDR2 is YSLEER. Here the CDR3 reads CASSRRRDSLNEQFF. The CDR3 nucleotides read TGCGCCAGCAGCCGCCGCCGGGACTCTTTAAATGAGCAGTTCTTC.

The V and J genes are TRBV18 and TRBJ2-1; D not resolved. V shed 3 bases and J shed 10 bases, with 10 bases lying between them. Germline CDR1 is KGHSH and CDR2 is LQKENI. This CDR3 comprises 12 residues. This CDR3 reads CASSPVREEQFF. Here the CDR3 DNA reads TGTGCCAGCTCACCCGTCCGAGAGGAGCAGTTCTTC.

The J gene is TRBJ2-7, the V gene TRBV19, with 12 bases identical to TRBD1. The CDR3 spans 15 residues. V shed 5 bases, J shed 4 bases, and the junction held 6 bases outside the gene matches. From germline, CDR1 is LNHDA and CDR2 SQIVND (reference sequence). The CDR3 DNA is TGTGCCAGTAGTTCCGGGACAGGGGGCTGGTACGAGCAGTACTTC. Translated: CASSSGTGGWYEQYF. The variable domain in full, completed from reference TRBV19 and TRBJ2-7, reads DGGITQSPKYLFRKEGQNVTLSCEQNLNHDAMYWYRQDPGQGLRLIYYSQIVNDFQKGDIAEGYSVSREKKESFPLTVTSAQKNPTAFYLCASSSGTGGWYEQYFGPGTRLTVT.

This rearrangement joins TRBV7-2 to TRBJ2-2, with 10 positions matching TRBD2. J gave up 7 bases and V 5 bases, and 13 bases lay outside the gene matches. The germline CDR1 and CDR2 sequences are SGHTA and FQGNSA. The CDR3 totals 17 residues. CDR3 sequence reads: CASSPTLAGAAHGELFF. The CDR3 coding sequence is TGTGCCAGCAGCCCTACCCTAGCGGGAGCCGCCCACGGGGAGCTGTTTTTT.

This rearrangement joins TRBV29-1 to TRBJ2-1; D may be TRBD2 (6 bases). Trimming took off 6 bases at V and 1 base at J, with 16 bases between the two ends. Germline lookup yields CDR1 SQVTM and CDR2 ANQGSEA. The CDR3 is 15 residues long. The CDR3 reads CSVCGRDNSYNEQFF. Here the CDR3 DNA reads TGCAGCGTCTGCGGGCGGGATAATTCCTACAATGAGCAGTTCTTC.

CDR3 amino acids: CASSLRGSYEQYF. CDR3 bases: TGTGCCAGCAGCTTACGAGGATCCTACGAGCAGTACTTC. V gene TRBV5-4 combines with J gene TRBJ2-7, with no clear D. CDR1 SGHNT and CDR2 YYREEE come from the germline V gene (reference sequence). The ends were cut back, 2 bases at V and 1 base at J, with 7 bases in the middle. CDR3 length equals 13 residues.

CDR3 in DNA: TGCGCCAGCAGCTTTGGGGGACAGGGGGCGTCCACAGATACGCAGTATTTT. Protein sequence: CASSFGGQGASTDTQYF. The V and J genes are TRBV5-1 and TRBJ2-3, with 12 bases lining up with TRBD1. After removal of 2 bases from V and 2 bases from J, the junction contained 6 bases not matched to a gene. CDR1 is SGHRS and CDR2 is YFSETQ in the germline V gene. This CDR3 comprises 17 residues.

This chain joins TRBV14 and TRBJ2-7; D may be TRBD2 (5 bases). The CDR3 loop spans 15 amino acids. Trimming took 2 bases from V and 3 from J, leaving 14 bases between them. The germline V gene encodes CDR1 SGHDN and CDR2 FVKESK. CDR3 DNA: TGTGCCAGCAGCCAAATAGACGGGAACAGCTACGAGCAGTACTTC. This translates into CASSQIDGNSYEQYF.